A single sample is the source of the 13 T cell receptor beta chains below, sequenced in a study of shared clonotypes between healthy human individuals. The assay was immunoSEQ multiplex PCR, and TCRdb's table has in-frame clones only and misses some. The data hold about 2.1 million clones, with 93% observed a single time. Naivety among CD8 cells was defined by CD45RO negativity and positive CCR7 selection, thereby excluding terminally differentiated effector memory CD45RA+ cells. Specimen: naive CD8+ T cells from PBMCs. These receptors all stem from a young man in good health. Some clones in this sample may be carry-over from other donors' samples.

This chain uses TRBV7-8 with TRBJ2-7; a possible D gene is TRBD2 (6 bases). V was trimmed by 3 bases and J by 5 bases, leaving 11 bases between them. The germline V gene encodes CDR1 SGHVS and CDR2 FQNEAQ. The length of the CDR3 is 13 residues. CDR3 in DNA: TGTGCCAGCAGCTTCCGGGGGATGAACGAGCAGTACTTC. Translation: CASSFRGMNEQYF.

Of note for this clone: The sample has other DNA sequences that encode this CDR3 too. The chain has TRBV29-1 and TRBJ2-7; D possibly matches TRBD1 or TRBD2 (5 bases each). The germline gives CDR1 SQVTM, CDR2 ANQGSEA. The CDR3 runs 12 residues. Trimming pared 7 bases from V and 4 bases from J, leaving 14 bases between. CDR3 in DNA: TGCAGCGCCCGGGACGGACTTTACGAGCAGTACTTC. Amino acids: CSARDGLYEQYF.

This rearrangement joins TRBV27 to TRBJ2-1; D might be TRBD2 (6 bases). The CDR3 is 18 residues long. Germline CDR1 MNHEY, CDR2 SMNVEV (reference sequence). The ends were cut back, 7 bases at V and 2 bases at J, with 24 bases in the middle. The CDR3 spells CASTTNLYPGAPYNEQFF. In DNA form, the CDR3 reads TGTGCCAGCACCACCAACCTCTACCCGGGAGCTCCCTACAATGAGCAGTTCTTC.

With regard to this clone: The identical CDR3 is also encoded by other nucleotide sequences in the sample. V and J are TRBV28 and TRBJ2-7; 13 nucleotides align to TRBD2. The CDR3 contains 15 residues. The V gene end was trimmed by 5 bases and the J gene end by 3 bases; junction bases not matched to a gene: 4. Germline V gene data show CDR1 as MDHEN and CDR2 as SYDVKM. In DNA, the CDR3 is TGTGCCAGCAGTCCGAGGACTAGCGGGAGCTACGAGCAGTACTTC. The encoded protein is CASSPRTSGSYEQYF. The full variable domain, with the rest looked up from reference TRBV28 and TRBJ2-7, is DVKVTQSSRYLVKRTGEKVFLECVQDMDHENMFWYRQDPGLGLRLIYFSYDVKMKEKGDIPEGYSVSREKKERFSLILESASTNQTSMYLCASSPRTSGSYEQYFGPGTRLTVT.

V usage is TRBV15 and J usage is TRBJ2-7, with D possibly being TRBD1 (6 bases). Germline CDR1 reads LNHNV; CDR2 reads YYDKDF (reference sequence). V lost 3 bases and J lost 4, with 13 bases in between. CDR3 length equals 14 residues. The CDR3 DNA reads as TGTGCCACCAGCAGCCCCGGACAGAATTACGAGCAGTACTTC. Its translation: CATSSPGQNYEQYF.

This clone was observed a single time. V and J are TRBV28 and TRBJ2-7, with 7 bases identical to TRBD1. The germline V gene has CDR1 MDHEN and CDR2 SYDVKM. This CDR3 contains 15 residues. V lost 6 bases, J lost 0 bases, and 8 bases stayed unmatched. The CDR3 loop reads CASSNVRDSSYEQYF. The CDR3 DNA is TGTGCCAGCAGCAACGTACGGGACAGCTCCTACGAGCAGTACTTC.

In regard to this clone: Mismatch with germline at one junction end may stem from a read error. The chain carries TRBV2 and TRBJ2-7, with 8 bases fitting TRBD1. CDR3 length equals 14 residues. Germline values: CDR1 SNHLY, CDR2 FYNNEI. The CDR3 reads CASSEDRGTLEQYF. DNA for the CDR3: TGTGCCAGCAGCGAAGACAGGGGAACTCTCGAGCAGTACTTC. Full variable domain (missing parts from reference TRBV2 and TRBJ2-7): EPEVTQTPSHQVTQMGQEVILRCVPISNHLYFYWYRQILGQKVEFLVSFYNNEISEKSEIFDDQFSVERPDGSNFTLKIRSTKLEDSAMYFCASSEDRGTLEQYFGPGTRLTVT.

The chain uses TRBV27 and TRBJ2-7; D not resolved. V lost 0 bases to trimming and J lost 4 bases, with 13 bases between them. Germline assignment: CDR1 MNHEY and CDR2 SMNVEV (reference sequence). The CDR3 has 15 amino acids. The CDR3 protein is CASSLSAQLRYEQYF. In DNA form, the CDR3 reads TGTGCCAGCAGTTTATCTGCCCAATTGAGATACGAGCAGTACTTC.

Points on this clone: This sample includes further DNA sequences coding for the same CDR3. This sequence joins TRBV28 and TRBJ1-5; TRBD1 agrees at 7 bases. The germline V gene encodes CDR1 MDHEN and CDR2 SYDVKM. CDR3 length: 14 residues. V was pared by 2 bases and J by 6 bases, with 4 bases of the junction left unmatched. The chain's CDR3 is CASSLPQGGQPQHF. The CDR3 DNA follows: TGTGCCAGCAGTTTACCCCAGGGGGGTCAGCCCCAGCATTTT.

This chain links TRBV13 with TRBJ2-6; the match to TRBD1 covers 7 bases. The CDR3 contains 19 residues. Trimming removed 4 bases from V and 1 base from J; junction bases left unmatched: 13. Germline CDR1 PRHDT, CDR2 FYEKMQ (reference sequence). The CDR3 loop reads CASSSSRDSFRSGANVLTF. CDR3 DNA sequence: TGTGCCAGCAGCTCGTCCCGGGACAGTTTTAGGTCTGGGGCCAACGTCCTGACTTTC.

In the case of this clone: Within the sample, other DNA sequences also encode this same CDR3. V is TRBV28 and J is TRBJ2-7, with 9 bases that match TRBD1. Losses at the gene ends were 4 bases for V and 3 bases for J; bases not matched to a gene: 4. Germline V CDR1 and CDR2: MDHEN, SYDVKM. The CDR3 loop spans 14 amino acids. CDR3 in amino acids: CASSSPGQGYEQYF. The CDR3, as DNA: TGTGCCAGCAGTTCTCCGGGACAGGGCTACGAGCAGTACTTC.

The chain combines TRBV9 with TRBJ2-5; no clear D gene. Germline assignment: CDR1 SGDLS and CDR2 YYNGEE. V was trimmed by 4 bases and J by 5 bases, leaving 15 bases between them. The CDR3 sequence is 14 residues long. Written as DNA, the CDR3 is TGTGCCAGCAGCCTCGAAGGACGTTCGGAGACCCAGTACTTC. Encoded protein: CASSLEGRSETQYF.

As to this clone: Distinct nucleotide sequences in the sample also encode this CDR3. This chain connects TRBV30 to TRBJ1-1; TRBD1 might be the D (5 bases). The CDR3 length is 12 residues. Germline CDR1 GTSNPN, CDR2 SVGIG (reference sequence). Trimming took off 0 bases at V and 5 bases at J, with 7 bases between the two ends. CDR3 loop: CAWSVGGTEAFF. CDR3 sequence (DNA): TGTGCCTGGAGTGTTGGGGGAACTGAAGCTTTCTTT.